This T cell receptor (beta chain) comes out of a study of radiotherapy plus CTLA-4 blockade in lung cancer. On the study more broadly: For about 19% of patients, objective responses occurred, and about 33% had disease control.

Focal radiation was given together with CTLA-4 blockade (ipilimumab) to patients with chemo-refractory metastatic non-small-cell lung cancer. Germline V gives CDR1 SGDLS, CDR2 YYNGEE. The CDR3 is 15 amino acids. V lost 3 bases, J lost 4 bases, and 8 bases stayed unmatched. The table came from immunoSEQ multiplex PCR; TCRdb's copy has only in-frame clones and leaves some out. The profile shows 50,000 or so clones, over 75% of them singletons. With regard to this clone: The antigen is not known.

Study results and limitations: How blood T cell clones changed early, along with interferon-beta, reportedly forecast response best. Clones of tumor-derived TCRs expanded in blood after radiotherapy plus ipilimumab.

The clonotype was recovered from a human donor with non-small cell lung cancer whose response to radiotherapy plus ipilimumab could not be evaluated. The sample here was peripheral blood, taken from a patient treated with radiotherapy plus ipilimumab. The V call is TRBV9, the J call TRBJ1-1; 8 nucleotides match TRBD1. CDR3 residues: CASSAAGGRSTEAFF. The DNA of the CDR3 is TGTGCCAGCAGCGCCGCAGGGGGCCGTAGCACTGAAGCTTTCTTT.